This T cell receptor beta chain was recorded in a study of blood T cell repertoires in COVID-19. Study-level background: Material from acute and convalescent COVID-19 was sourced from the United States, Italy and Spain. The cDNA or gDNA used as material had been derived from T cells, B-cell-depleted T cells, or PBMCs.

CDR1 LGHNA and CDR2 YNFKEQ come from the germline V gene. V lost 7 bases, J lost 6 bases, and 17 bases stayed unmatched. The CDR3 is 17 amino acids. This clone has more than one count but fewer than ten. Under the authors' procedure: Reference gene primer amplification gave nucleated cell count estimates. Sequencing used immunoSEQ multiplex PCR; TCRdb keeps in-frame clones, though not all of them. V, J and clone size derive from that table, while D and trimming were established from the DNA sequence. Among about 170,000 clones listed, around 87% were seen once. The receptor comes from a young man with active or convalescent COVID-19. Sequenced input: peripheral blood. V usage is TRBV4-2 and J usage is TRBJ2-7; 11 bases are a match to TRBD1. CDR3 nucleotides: TGTGCCAGCACCCGTTCCATGGGGGGACAGGGGGATGGCGAGCAGTACTTC. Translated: CASTRSMGGQGDGEQYF.